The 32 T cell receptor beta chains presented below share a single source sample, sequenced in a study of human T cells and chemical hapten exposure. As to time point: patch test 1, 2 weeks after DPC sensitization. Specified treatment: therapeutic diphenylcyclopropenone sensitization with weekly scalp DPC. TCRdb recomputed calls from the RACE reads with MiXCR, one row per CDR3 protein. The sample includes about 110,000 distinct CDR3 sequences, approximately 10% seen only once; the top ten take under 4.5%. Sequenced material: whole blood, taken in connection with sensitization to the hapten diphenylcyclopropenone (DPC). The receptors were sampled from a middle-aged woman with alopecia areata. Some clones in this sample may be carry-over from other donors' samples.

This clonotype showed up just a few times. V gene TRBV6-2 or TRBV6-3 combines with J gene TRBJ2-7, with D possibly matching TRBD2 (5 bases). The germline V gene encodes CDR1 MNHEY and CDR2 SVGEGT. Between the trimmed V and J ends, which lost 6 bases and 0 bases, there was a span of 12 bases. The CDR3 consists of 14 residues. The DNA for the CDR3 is TGTGCCAGCAGCGGACTGGCGAACTCCTACGAGCAGTACTTC. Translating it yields CASSGLANSYEQYF.

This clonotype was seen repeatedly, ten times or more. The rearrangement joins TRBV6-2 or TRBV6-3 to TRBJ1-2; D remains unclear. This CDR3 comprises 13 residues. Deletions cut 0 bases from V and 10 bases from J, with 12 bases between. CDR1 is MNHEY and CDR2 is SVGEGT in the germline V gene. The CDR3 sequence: CASSYSNLNDYTF. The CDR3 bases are TGTGCCAGCAGTTACTCGAATCTCAATGACTACACCTTC.

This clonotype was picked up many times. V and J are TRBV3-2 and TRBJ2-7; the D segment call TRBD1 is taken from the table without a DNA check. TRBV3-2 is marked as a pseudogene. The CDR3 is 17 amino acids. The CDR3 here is CASSQPREGQGPYEQYF. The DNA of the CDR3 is TGTGCCAGCAGCCAACCTAGGGAGGGACAGGGCCCCTACGAGCAGTACTTC.

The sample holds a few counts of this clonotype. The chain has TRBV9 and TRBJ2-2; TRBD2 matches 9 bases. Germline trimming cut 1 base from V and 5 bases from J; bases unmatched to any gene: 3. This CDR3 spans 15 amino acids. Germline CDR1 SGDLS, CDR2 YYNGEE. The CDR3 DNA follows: TGTGCCAGCAGCGTATTGCGGGAGGGGACCGGGGAGCTGTTTTTT. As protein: CASSVLREGTGELFF.

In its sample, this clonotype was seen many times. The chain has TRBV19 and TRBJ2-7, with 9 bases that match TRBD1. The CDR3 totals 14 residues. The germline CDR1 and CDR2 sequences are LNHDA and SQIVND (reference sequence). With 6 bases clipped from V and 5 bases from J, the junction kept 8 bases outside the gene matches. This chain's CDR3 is CASRPGTGINEQYF. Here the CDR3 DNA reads TGTGCCAGTAGACCCGGGACAGGGATCAACGAGCAGTACTTC.

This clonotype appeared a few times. CDR3 sequence reads: CASSRSNRGRNEKLFF. DNA of the CDR3: TGTGCCAGCAGCCGATCGAACAGGGGGCGCAATGAAAAACTGTTTTTT. This chain uses TRBV12-3 or TRBV12-4 with TRBJ1-4, with 9 bases that match TRBD1. J was trimmed by 5 bases and V by 6 bases; bases with no gene match: 10. The length of the CDR3 is 16 residues.

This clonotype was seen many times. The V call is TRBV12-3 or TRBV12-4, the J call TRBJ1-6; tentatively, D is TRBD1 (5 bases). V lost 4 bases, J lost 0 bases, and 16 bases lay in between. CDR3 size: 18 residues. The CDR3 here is CASSSRDLSSSYNSPLHF. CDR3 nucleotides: TGTGCCAGCAGTTCACGGGACCTCTCGAGCTCCTATAATTCACCCCTCCACTTT.

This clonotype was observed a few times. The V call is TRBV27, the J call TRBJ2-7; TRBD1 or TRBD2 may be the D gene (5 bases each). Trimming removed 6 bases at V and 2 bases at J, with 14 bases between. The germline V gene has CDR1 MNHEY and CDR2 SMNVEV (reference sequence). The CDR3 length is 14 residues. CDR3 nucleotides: TGTGCCAGCAGCCCCCGGGACGGCACCTACGAGCAGTACTTC. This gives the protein CASSPRDGTYEQYF.

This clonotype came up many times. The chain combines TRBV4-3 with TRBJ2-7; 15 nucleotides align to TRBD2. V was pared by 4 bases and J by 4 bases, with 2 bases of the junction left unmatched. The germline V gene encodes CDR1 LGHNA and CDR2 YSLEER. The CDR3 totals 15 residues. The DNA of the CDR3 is TGCGCCAGCAGCCCGGGACTAGCGGGGGGATACGAGCAGTACTTC. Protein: CASSPGLAGGYEQYF.

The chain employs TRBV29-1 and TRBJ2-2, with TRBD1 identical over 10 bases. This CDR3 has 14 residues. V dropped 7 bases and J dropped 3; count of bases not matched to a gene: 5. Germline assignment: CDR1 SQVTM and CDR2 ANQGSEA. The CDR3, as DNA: TGCAGCGGAAGACAGGGGGCTGACACCGGGGAGCTGTTTTTT. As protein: CSGRQGADTGELFF.

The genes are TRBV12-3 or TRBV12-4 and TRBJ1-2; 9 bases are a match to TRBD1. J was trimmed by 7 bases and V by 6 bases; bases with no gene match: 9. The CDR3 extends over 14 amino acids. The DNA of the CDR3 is TGTGCCAGCAGGCCTGACAGGGGGTTCTCTGGCTACACCTTC. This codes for CASRPDRGFSGYTF.

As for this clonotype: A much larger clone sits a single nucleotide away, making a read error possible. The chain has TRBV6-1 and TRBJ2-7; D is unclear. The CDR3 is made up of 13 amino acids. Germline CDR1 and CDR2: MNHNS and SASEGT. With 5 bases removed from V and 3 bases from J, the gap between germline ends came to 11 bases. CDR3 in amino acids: CASSSQENYEQYF. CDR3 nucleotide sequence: TGTGCCAGCAGTTCCCAGGAAAACTACGAGCAGTACTTC.

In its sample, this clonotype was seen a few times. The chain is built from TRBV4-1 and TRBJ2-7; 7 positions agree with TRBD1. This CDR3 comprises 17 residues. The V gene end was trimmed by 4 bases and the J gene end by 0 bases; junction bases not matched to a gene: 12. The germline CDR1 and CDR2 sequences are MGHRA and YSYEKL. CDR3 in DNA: TGCGCCAGCAGCCCGGCCGACGCCGGGACAGCCTCCTACGAGCAGTACTTC. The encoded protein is CASSPADAGTASYEQYF.

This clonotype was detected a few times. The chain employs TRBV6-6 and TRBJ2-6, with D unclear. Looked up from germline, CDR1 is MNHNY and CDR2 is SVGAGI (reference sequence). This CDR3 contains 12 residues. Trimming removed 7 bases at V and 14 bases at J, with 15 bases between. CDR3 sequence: CASTSQQVLLTF. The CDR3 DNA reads TGTGCCAGCACCAGCCAACAAGTCCTCCTGACTTTC.

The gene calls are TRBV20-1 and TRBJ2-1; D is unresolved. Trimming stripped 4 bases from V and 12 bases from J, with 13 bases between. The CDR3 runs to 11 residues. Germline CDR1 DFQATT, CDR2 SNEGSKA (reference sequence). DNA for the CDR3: TGCAGTGCTAAGGGTGGCTTTGGGCAGTTCTTC. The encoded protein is CSAKGGFGQFF.

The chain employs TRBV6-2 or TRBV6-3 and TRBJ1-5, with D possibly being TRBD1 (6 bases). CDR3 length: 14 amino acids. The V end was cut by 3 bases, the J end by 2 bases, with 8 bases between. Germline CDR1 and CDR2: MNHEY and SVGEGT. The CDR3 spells CASSYAGGNQPQHF. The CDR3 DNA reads TGTGCCAGCAGTTATGCAGGGGGCAATCAGCCCCAGCATTTT.

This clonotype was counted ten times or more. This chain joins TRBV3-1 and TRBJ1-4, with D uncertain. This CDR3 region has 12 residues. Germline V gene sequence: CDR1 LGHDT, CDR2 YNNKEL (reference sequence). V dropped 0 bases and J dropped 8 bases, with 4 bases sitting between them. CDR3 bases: TGTGCCAGCAGCCAAGACAGGGAAAAACTGTTTTTT. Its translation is CASSQDREKLFF. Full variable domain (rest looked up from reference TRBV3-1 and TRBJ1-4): DTAVSQTPKYLVTQMGNDKSIKCEQNLGHDTMYWYKQDSKKFLKIMFSYNNKELIINETVPNRFSPKSPDKAHLNLHINSLELGDSAVYFCASSQDREKLFFGSGTQLSVL.

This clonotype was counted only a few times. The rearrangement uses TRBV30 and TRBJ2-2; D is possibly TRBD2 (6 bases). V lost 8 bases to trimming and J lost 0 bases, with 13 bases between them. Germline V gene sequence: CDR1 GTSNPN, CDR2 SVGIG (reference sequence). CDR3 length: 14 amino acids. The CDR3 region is CAAGRGANTGELFF. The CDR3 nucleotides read TGTGCCGCGGGACGCGGGGCGAACACCGGGGAGCTGTTTTTT.

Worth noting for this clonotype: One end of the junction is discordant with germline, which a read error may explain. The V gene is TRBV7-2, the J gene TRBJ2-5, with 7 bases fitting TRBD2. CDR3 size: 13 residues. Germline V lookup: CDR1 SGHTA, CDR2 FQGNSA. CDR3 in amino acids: CASSTQGGASLNF. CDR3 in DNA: TGTGCCAGCAGCACCCAGGGAGGGGCCAGCCTGAACTTC.

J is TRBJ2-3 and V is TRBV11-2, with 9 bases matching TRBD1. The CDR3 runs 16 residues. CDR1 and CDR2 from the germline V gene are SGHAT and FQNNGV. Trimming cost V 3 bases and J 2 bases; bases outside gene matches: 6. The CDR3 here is CASSFRQGVSTDTQYF. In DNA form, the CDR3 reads TGTGCCAGCAGCTTTAGACAGGGGGTGTCCACAGATACGCAGTATTTT.

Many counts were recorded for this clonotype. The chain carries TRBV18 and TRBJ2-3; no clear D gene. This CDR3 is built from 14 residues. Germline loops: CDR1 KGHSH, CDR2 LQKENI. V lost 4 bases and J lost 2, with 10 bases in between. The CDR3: CASSRAPPTDTQYF. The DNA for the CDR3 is TGTGCCAGCTCACGGGCCCCTCCCACAGATACGCAGTATTTT.

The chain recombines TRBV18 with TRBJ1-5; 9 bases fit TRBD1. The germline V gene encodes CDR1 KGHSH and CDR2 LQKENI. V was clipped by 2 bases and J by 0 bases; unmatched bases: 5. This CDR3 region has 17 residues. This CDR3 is CASSPSGQGISNQPQHF. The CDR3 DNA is TGTGCCAGCTCACCAAGTGGACAGGGGATTAGCAATCAGCCCCAGCATTTT.

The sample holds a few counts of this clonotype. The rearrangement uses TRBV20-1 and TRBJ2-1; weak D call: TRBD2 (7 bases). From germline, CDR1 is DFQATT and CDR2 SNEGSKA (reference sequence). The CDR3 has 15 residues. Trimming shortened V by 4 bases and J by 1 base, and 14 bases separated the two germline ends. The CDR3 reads CSATAGASSYNEQFF. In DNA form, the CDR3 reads TGCAGTGCTACCGCGGGGGCCAGTTCCTACAATGAGCAGTTCTTC.

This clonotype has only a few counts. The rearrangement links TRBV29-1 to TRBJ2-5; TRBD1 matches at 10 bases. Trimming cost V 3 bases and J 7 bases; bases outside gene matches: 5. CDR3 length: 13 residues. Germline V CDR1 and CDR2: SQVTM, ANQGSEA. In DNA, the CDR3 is TGCAGCGTTGAGGGGGACAGGGGAACGACCCAGTACTTC. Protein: CSVEGDRGTTQYF. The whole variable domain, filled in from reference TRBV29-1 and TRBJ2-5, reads SAVISQKPSRDICQRGTSLTIQCQVDSQVTMMFWYRQQPGQSLTLIATANQGSEATYESGFVIDKFPISRPNLTFSTLTVSNMSPEDSSIYLCSVEGDRGTTQYFGPGTRLLVL.

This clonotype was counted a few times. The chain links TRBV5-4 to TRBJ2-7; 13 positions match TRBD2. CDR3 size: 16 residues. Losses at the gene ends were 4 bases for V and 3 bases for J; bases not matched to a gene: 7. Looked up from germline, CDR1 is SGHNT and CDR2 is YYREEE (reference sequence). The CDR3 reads CASSPGGTSGNYEQYF. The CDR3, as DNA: TGTGCCAGCAGCCCAGGAGGGACTAGCGGGAACTACGAGCAGTACTTC.

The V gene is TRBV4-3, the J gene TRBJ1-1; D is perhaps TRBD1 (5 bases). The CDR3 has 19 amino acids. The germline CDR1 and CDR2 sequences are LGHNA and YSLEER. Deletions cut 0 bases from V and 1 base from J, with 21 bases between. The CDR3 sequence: CASSQDFQAKGDRNTEAFF. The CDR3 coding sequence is TGCGCCAGCAGCCAAGATTTTCAAGCGAAAGGAGACAGGAACACTGAAGCTTTCTTT.

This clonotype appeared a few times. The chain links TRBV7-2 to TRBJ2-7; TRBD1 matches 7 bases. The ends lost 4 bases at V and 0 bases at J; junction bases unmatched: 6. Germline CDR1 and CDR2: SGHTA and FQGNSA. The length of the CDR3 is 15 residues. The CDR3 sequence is CASSSLGTASYEQYF. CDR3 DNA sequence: TGTGCCAGCAGCTCGTTAGGGACAGCCTCCTACGAGCAGTACTTC.

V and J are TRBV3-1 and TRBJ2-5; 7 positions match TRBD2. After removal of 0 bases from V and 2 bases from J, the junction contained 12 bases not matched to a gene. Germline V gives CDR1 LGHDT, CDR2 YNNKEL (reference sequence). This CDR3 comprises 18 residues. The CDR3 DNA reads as TGTGCCAGCAGCCAAGAAGCGACCACGGGAGGAGCTCAAGAGACCCAGTACTTC. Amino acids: CASSQEATTGGAQETQYF.

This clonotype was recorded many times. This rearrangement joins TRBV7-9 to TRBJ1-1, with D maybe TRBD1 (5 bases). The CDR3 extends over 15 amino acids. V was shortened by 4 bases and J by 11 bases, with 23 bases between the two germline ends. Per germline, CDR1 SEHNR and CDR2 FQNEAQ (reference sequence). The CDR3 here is CASSSQSPGPRSAFF. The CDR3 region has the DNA TGTGCCAGCAGCTCTCAATCGCCGGGACCTCGATCTGCTTTCTTT.

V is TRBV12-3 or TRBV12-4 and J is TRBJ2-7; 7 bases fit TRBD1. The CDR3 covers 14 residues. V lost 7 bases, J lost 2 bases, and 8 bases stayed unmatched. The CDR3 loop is CASKPGQTPYEQYF. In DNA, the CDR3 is TGTGCCAGCAAGCCGGGACAGACTCCCTACGAGCAGTACTTC.

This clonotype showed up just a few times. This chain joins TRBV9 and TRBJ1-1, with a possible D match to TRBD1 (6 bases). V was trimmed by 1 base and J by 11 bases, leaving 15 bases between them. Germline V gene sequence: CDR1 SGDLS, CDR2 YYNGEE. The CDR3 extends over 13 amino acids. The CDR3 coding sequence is TGTGCCAGCAGCGTATATTCTGGGACAAGGGCTTTCTTT. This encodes CASSVYSGTRAFF.

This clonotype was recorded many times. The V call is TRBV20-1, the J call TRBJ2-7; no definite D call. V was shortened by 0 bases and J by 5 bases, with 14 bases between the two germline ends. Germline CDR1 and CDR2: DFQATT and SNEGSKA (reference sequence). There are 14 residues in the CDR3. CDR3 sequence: CSARDGVRGNEQYF. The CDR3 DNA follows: TGCAGTGCTAGAGATGGGGTCCGTGGGAACGAGCAGTACTTC.